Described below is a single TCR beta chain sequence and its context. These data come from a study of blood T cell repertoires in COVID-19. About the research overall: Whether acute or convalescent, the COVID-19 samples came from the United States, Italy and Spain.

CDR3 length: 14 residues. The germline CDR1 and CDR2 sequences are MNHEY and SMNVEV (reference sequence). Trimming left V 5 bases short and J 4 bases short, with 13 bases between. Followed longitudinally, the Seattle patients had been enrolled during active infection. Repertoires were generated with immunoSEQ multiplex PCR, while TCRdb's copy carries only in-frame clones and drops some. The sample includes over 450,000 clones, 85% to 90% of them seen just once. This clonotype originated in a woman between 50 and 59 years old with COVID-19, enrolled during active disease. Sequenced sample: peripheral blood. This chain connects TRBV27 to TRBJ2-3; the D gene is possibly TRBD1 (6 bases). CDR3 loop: CASSGRGTSDTQYF. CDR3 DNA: TGTGCCAGCAGTGGTAGGGGGACATCAGATACGCAGTATTTT.